This TCR beta chain was recovered during a study of Ad26.COV2.S vaccination and SARS-CoV-2 variants. The treatment is: 15 to 20 received Ad26.COV2.S at low or high dose, single or two shots; about 5 received placebo; per-sample allocation not given. The samples date from day 63 after the first vaccine or placebo injection. The V gene's germline CDR1 is SGHRS and CDR2 YFSETQ. CDR3 length: 15 residues. V was cut by 4 bases and J by 0 bases, with 13 bases left in between. Produced via immunoSEQ multiplex PCR; TCRdb's table is partial and in-frame only. The sample includes about 350,000 clones, about 85% seen only once; the top ten take 3.3%.

This TCR was sampled from a person aged 18-60 years who received the Ad26.COV2.S COVID-19 vaccine or a placebo. This sample comprised peripheral blood, obtained in a trial of Ad26.COV2.S vaccine versus placebo. The V and J genes are TRBV5-1 and TRBJ1-1; a weak D match, TRBD1 (5 bases). CDR3 coding DNA: TGCGCCAGCAGCCCCCAGACAGTCATGAACACTGAAGCTTTCTTT. Its translation is CASSPQTVMNTEAFF.